Shown below are 23 T cell receptor beta chains from a single sample sequenced in a study. Tregs were sorted as CD4+CD25+CD127-/low cells. TCRdb redid the calling of the 5' RACE reads with MiXCR, one entry per CDR3 protein. The repertoire holds 9,500 to 15,000 distinct CDR3 sequences, with just over 50% as singletons. The sample was tumor-infiltrating Tregs sorted from the breast tumor. These receptors were taken from a female donor with breast cancer.

The chain carries TRBV4-2 and TRBJ2-3; D ambiguous. The germline V and J ends were trimmed by 1 base and 5 bases, with 7 bases remaining between them. The germline gives CDR1 LGHNA, CDR2 YNFKEQ. The CDR3 runs to 13 residues. CDR3 in amino acids: CASSQGQLDTQYF. CDR3 bases: TGTGCCAGCAGCCAAGGTCAATTAGATACGCAGTATTTT.

This chain connects TRBV20-1 to TRBJ2-1, with a tentative D call TRBD1 (8 bases). The CDR3 sequence is 13 residues long. The V end was cut by 6 bases, the J end by 8 bases, with 17 bases between. Germline CDR1 and CDR2: DFQATT and SNEGSKA (reference sequence). This CDR3 reads CSAQRGQVDEQFF. As DNA, the CDR3 is TGCAGTGCGCAGCGGGGACAGGTCGATGAGCAGTTCTTC.

The chain recombines TRBV6-5 with TRBJ2-7; 8 nucleotides agree with TRBD2. J gave up 4 bases and V 5 bases, and 10 bases lay outside the gene matches. The CDR3 extends over 15 amino acids. Germline CDR1 reads MNHEY; CDR2 reads SVGAGI. The CDR3 sequence is CASSIAGSGDYEQYF. Written as DNA, the CDR3 is TGTGCCAGCAGTATCGCGGGTAGCGGGGATTACGAGCAGTACTTC.

The chain joins TRBV24-1 to TRBJ2-1, with TRBD1 matching 7 bases. The CDR3 sequence is 14 residues long. Unmatched junction bases numbered 5, after V lost 4 bases and J lost 6 bases. Germline V lookup: CDR1 KGHDR, CDR2 SFDVKD. The CDR3 nucleotides read TGTGCCACCAGTGACAACAGGGGCCGCAATGAGCAGTTCTTC. Translated: CATSDNRGRNEQFF.

This chain connects TRBV24-1 to TRBJ2-1; TRBD2 matches 7 bases. CDR1 KGHDR and CDR2 SFDVKD come from the germline V gene. This CDR3 has 13 residues. V lost 4 bases, J lost 6 bases, and 2 bases stayed unmatched. The CDR3 DNA follows: TGTGCCACCAGTGAATGGACTAGCAATGAGCAGTTCTTC. This gives the protein CATSEWTSNEQFF.

The chain uses TRBV7-6 and TRBJ2-7, with D hard to call. V was shortened by 4 bases and J by 6 bases, with 13 bases between the two germline ends. In germline, CDR1 is SGHVS, CDR2 FNYEAQ. This CDR3 contains 13 residues. In DNA form, the CDR3 reads TGTGCCAGCAGCTCGAACCTAGGTGGCGAGCAGTACTTC. It codes for CASSSNLGGEQYF.

The J gene is TRBJ2-3, the V gene TRBV24-1, with 8 bases identical to TRBD1. The CDR3 sequence is 15 residues long. Trimming took 5 bases from V and 2 from J; bases not matched to a gene: 5. CDR1 KGHDR and CDR2 SFDVKD come from the germline V gene. The CDR3 bases are TGTGCCACCAGTGCAGACAGGGGCTACACAGATACGCAGTATTTT. Translating it yields CATSADRGYTDTQYF.

This chain uses TRBV5-1 with TRBJ2-1; maybe TRBD1 (6 bases). Trimming took off 2 bases at V and 7 bases at J, with 13 bases between the two ends. The CDR3 covers 14 residues. In germline, CDR1 is SGHRS, CDR2 YFSETQ. The CDR3 spells CASSFTTGQNEQFF. As DNA, the CDR3 is TGCGCCAGCAGCTTTACCACTGGACAGAATGAGCAGTTCTTC.

The chain has TRBV7-2 and TRBJ2-7, with D hard to call. V was trimmed by 2 bases and J by 1 base, leaving 6 bases between them. This CDR3 has 13 residues. Germline lookup yields CDR1 SGHTA and CDR2 FQGNSA. CDR3 in amino acids: CASSLSPSYEQYF. The CDR3 coding sequence is TGTGCCAGCAGCTTAAGTCCTTCCTACGAGCAGTACTTC.

The rearrangement uses TRBV3-1 and TRBJ2-1; TRBD1 aligns across 8 bases. V lost 4 bases and J lost 5; bases outside the gene matches: 7. Looked up from germline, CDR1 is LGHDT and CDR2 is YNNKEL (reference sequence). This CDR3 has 15 amino acids. The CDR3 spells CASSRRTGFNNEQFF. The CDR3 DNA follows: TGTGCCAGCAGCCGTAGGACAGGGTTTAACAATGAGCAGTTCTTC.

This chain links TRBV6-2 or TRBV6-3 with TRBJ2-5; D possibly matches TRBD1 or TRBD2 (5 bases each). Trimming cost V 5 bases and J 2 bases, with 15 bases left between them. The CDR3 is 15 amino acids. CDR1 MNHEY and CDR2 SVGEGT come from the germline V gene. CDR3 nucleotide sequence: TGTGCCAGCAGTAGACGGGACCAGATACAAGAGACCCAGTACTTC. This encodes CASSRRDQIQETQYF.

As for this clonotype: Germline is not matched at one junction end, which may reflect a read error. The chain has TRBV20-1 and TRBJ2-4; 8 nucleotides align to TRBD1. The CDR3 covers 13 residues. Germline CDR1 and CDR2: DFQATT and SNEGSKA (reference sequence). The CDR3 sequence is CRARTGSKNIQYF. In DNA, the CDR3 is TGCCGTGCCCGGACAGGGTCCAAAAACATTCAGTACTTC.

J is TRBJ1-5 and V is TRBV7-2, with TRBD1 identical over 7 bases. There are 14 residues in the CDR3. CDR1 is SGHTA and CDR2 is FQGNSA in the germline V gene. Unmatched junction bases numbered 5, after V lost 5 bases and J lost 4 bases. The CDR3 is CASSPRQGNQPQHF. DNA of the CDR3: TGTGCCAGCAGCCCAAGACAGGGTAATCAGCCCCAGCATTTT.

This chain links TRBV28 with TRBJ2-2; TRBD1 might be the D (5 bases). CDR1 MDHEN and CDR2 SYDVKM come from the germline V gene. The CDR3 is 15 residues long. The V and J ends lost 6 bases and 2 bases respectively, with 13 bases between them. The CDR3 sequence is CASSISQGNTGELFF. DNA for the CDR3: TGTGCCAGCAGCATCTCCCAGGGAAACACCGGGGAGCTGTTTTTT.

This sequence joins TRBV5-1 and TRBJ2-5; the D gene could be TRBD1 or TRBD2 (6 bases each). The CDR3 runs to 14 residues. CDR1 is SGHRS, CDR2 YFSETQ, per germline. V was cut by 5 bases and J by 5 bases, with 16 bases left in between. CDR3 in amino acids: CASRPAGGQETQYF. CDR3 sequence (DNA): TGCGCCAGCAGACCCGCCGGGGGCCAGGAGACCCAGTACTTC.

This clonotype was seen a single time. The V gene is TRBV18, the J gene TRBJ1-5; D unresolved. The CDR3 is 16 residues long. In germline, CDR1 is KGHSH, CDR2 LQKENI. V was trimmed by 3 bases and J by 2 bases, leaving 14 bases between them. The CDR3 here is CASSPQALGGNQPQHF. In nucleotides, the CDR3 is TGTGCCAGCTCACCCCAAGCCCTTGGCGGCAATCAGCCCCAGCATTTT.

This clonotype has just a few counts. The chain has TRBV29-1 and TRBJ2-2; D perhaps matches TRBD2 (5 bases). The CDR3 runs 14 residues. Looked up from germline, CDR1 is SQVTM and CDR2 is ANQGSEA. With 5 bases removed from V and 3 bases from J, the gap between germline ends came to 13 bases. DNA of the CDR3: TGCAGCGTTACGTCGAGGGAGTACACCGGGGAGCTGTTTTTT. This codes for CSVTSREYTGELFF.

The rearrangement joins TRBV15 to TRBJ2-3, with no clear D. Trimming took off 1 base at V and 2 bases at J, with 10 bases between the two ends. This CDR3 region has 15 residues. Germline loops: CDR1 LNHNV, CDR2 YYDKDF (reference sequence). CDR3 residues: CATSRGDAFTDTQYF. DNA for the CDR3: TGTGCCACCAGCAGAGGTGACGCCTTCACAGATACGCAGTATTTT.

The rearrangement uses TRBV7-3 and TRBJ1-1; D is ambiguous. The V end lost 5 bases, the J end lost 1 base, and 8 bases lay between the germline ends. CDR1 and CDR2 from the germline V gene are SGHTA and FQGTGA. This CDR3 has 13 amino acids. This chain's CDR3 is CASSRARNTEAFF. The CDR3, as DNA: TGTGCCAGCAGCCGGGCTAGGAACACTGAAGCTTTCTTT.

V usage is TRBV10-3 and J usage is TRBJ2-5, with D possibly TRBD2 on 8 matching bases. The CDR3 has 15 amino acids. CDR1 and CDR2 from the germline V gene are ENHRY and SYGVKD. Deletions cut 6 bases from V and 5 bases from J, with 19 bases between. The CDR3, as DNA: TGTGCCATCAGCCCAGGGGGAGCGGGAGACGAGACCCAGTACTTC. This translates into CAISPGGAGDETQYF.

In its sample, this clonotype is medium-sized. As DNA, the CDR3 is TGTGCCAGCAGCTTGACAGGGGACTCCTACGAGCAGTACTTC. Its translation: CASSLTGDSYEQYF. The chain carries TRBV5-5 and TRBJ2-7, with TRBD1 matching 7 bases. The V gene's germline CDR1 is SGHKS and CDR2 YYEKEE (reference sequence). V lost 1 base to trimming and J lost 0 bases; unmatched junction nucleotides: 1. The CDR3 sequence is 14 residues long.

The rearrangement links TRBV20-1 to TRBJ1-4; 8 bases match TRBD1. This CDR3 is 16 amino acids long. Germline lookup yields CDR1 DFQATT and CDR2 SNEGSKA (reference sequence). Germline trimming cut 6 bases from V and 7 bases from J; bases unmatched to any gene: 16. The CDR3 is CSARAVFGTGFEKLFF. CDR3 bases: TGCAGTGCCCGTGCGGTCTTCGGGACAGGTTTTGAAAAACTGTTTTTT.

The CDR3: CSARDSLNGGDTQYF. DNA for the CDR3: TGCAGTGCTAGAGATTCCCTGAATGGGGGGGATACGCAGTATTTT. The chain recombines TRBV20-1 with TRBJ2-3; TRBD2 might be the D (6 bases). Per germline, CDR1 DFQATT and CDR2 SNEGSKA (reference sequence). V was cut by 0 bases and J by 6 bases, with 16 bases left in between. CDR3 size: 15 residues.